This T cell receptor beta chain emerged from a study of blood T cell repertoires in COVID-19 (dated by TCRdb to 2019 to 2021). At the level of the whole study: Samples from collaborators originated in the United States, Italy and Spain and spanned both the acute and convalescent phases of COVID-19. HLA class I and class II types, where available, came from metadata supplied by the sample provider rather than from assay-based typing. The repertoires were made available in a free public database intended to serve as a resource for research on the immune response to SARS-CoV-2. The material from the prospective study consisted of cDNA or gDNA derived from T cells, B-cell-depleted T cells, or PBMCs. The dataset comprised deeply sampled blood TCRbeta repertoires from subjects exposed to, actively infected with, or recovered from COVID-19. The sample metadata nearly always contained a de-identified subject ID, COVID-19 status, age in years and sex. Samples came from the ongoing ImmuneRACE study (first 160 participants) plus 1,254 subjects from 6 global collaborators. Results the study describes overall, beyond this receptor: The quantity of clinical and demographic metadata differed by source and by participant and was supplied without curation.

A note on this clone: Its antigen is still unknown. No base-level quality is on record; no much larger clone is a single base apart.

A distance of 26 bases separates the germline ends of V and J, which lose 5 bases and 12 bases respectively. The germline V gene specifies KGHSH as CDR1 and LQKENI as CDR2. The CDR3 holds 16 amino acids from the cysteine to the phenylalanine. The CDR3 DNA has 48 bases and is translated from base 1. Enrolling through a virtual design, the prospective study's participants ranged in age from roughly 18 to 95 years and lived across roughly 24 United States geographic areas. To assign participants to cohorts, the prospective study relied on clinical history that participants themselves reported in a screening survey and a study questionnaire. In the prospective study, whole blood, serum and a nasopharyngeal or oropharyngeal swab were collected from each participant by mobile phlebotomists. Participants in the prospective study had the option to provide additional blood draws and questionnaires over a roughly 2-month period. Before DNA extraction, prospective study blood samples were shipped either frozen or at room temperature.

The immunoSEQ Assay, a bias-controlled multiplex PCR, was used to amplify TCRbeta CDR3 regions from genomic DNA. On the authors' methods: Within the assay, amplification of reference gene primers was used to estimate how many nucleated cells each sample contained. Sequence reads were collapsed and filtered to measure the absolute abundance of every unique TCRbeta CDR3 rearrangement. For each sample, productive Simpson clonality was calculated as the square root of Simpson's diversity index across productive rearrangements. TCRdb limited this immuneACCESS table to in-frame rearrangements with V and J called. A share of clones is missing; checked studies link under half to unresolved V genes, and the rest is unexplained. The D gene and trimming were derived from the DNA, and the V and J assignments and clone size from that table. This sample is represented by roughly 360,000 clones; 88% of them were singletons. Together, the top ten hold 0.95% to 1% of the sample.

The V and J segments used are TRBV18 and TRBJ2-4; 5 matching bases give a weak D call of TRBD1. This receptor was obtained from a woman aged 25 to 39 with acute COVID-19. The sequencing sample was made of PBMCs or T cells enriched from blood (not recorded which). The nucleotides are TGTGCCAGCTCAAAGTTAGGGCCCGCCGGCCTAAGGGGTCAGTACTTC. The encoded protein is CASSKLGPAGLRGQYF.